The 21 T cell receptor beta chains listed next were all sequenced from one sample in a study of CD8 T cells in ankylosing spondylitis. The study, taken as a whole, reports: Ankylosing spondylitis blood seemed to carry a telltale TCR beta motif made of under ten highly homologous variants.

TCRdb fed the 5' RACE reads into MiXCR, producing one record per CDR3 protein. The repertoire consists of a few hundred thousand distinct CDR3 sequences, with about 7% occurring once and the leading ten covering 14%. These receptors lack a known antigen. The specimen sequenced was blood, either unsorted or a sorted T cell fraction (not recorded which). These receptors were collected from a male donor with ankylosing spondylitis.

This clonotype was counted ten times or more. This chain joins TRBV7-9 and TRBJ2-3, with D uncertain. The ends were cut back, 5 bases at V and 4 bases at J, with 7 bases in the middle. Germline CDR1 and CDR2: SEHNR and FQNEAQ (reference sequence). The CDR3 contains 12 residues. This chain's CDR3 is CASSPDPDTQYF. In nucleotides, the CDR3 is TGTGCCAGCAGCCCAGACCCAGATACGCAGTATTTT.

The J gene is TRBJ2-7, the V gene TRBV27; TRBD2 aligns across 14 bases. CDR3 length: 15 residues. CDR1 and CDR2 from the germline V gene are MNHEY and SMNVEV (reference sequence). V lost 5 bases to trimming and J lost 5 bases; unmatched junction nucleotides: 5. CDR3 protein: CASSTGTSGRNEQYF. CDR3 nucleotides: TGTGCCAGCAGTACCGGGACTAGCGGGAGAAACGAGCAGTACTTC.

Many counts were recorded for this clonotype. CDR3 nucleotides: TGCAGGGTTTACGGGGACCTCTACGAGCAGTACTTC. Translated, it gives CRVYGDLYEQYF. V is TRBV20-1 and J is TRBJ2-7; tentatively, D is TRBD1 or TRBD2 (5 bases each). CDR1 is DFQATT and CDR2 is SNEGSKA in the germline V gene (reference sequence). The CDR3 is 12 amino acids.

This clonotype was seen many times. This chain connects TRBV28 to TRBJ2-4, with D possibly being TRBD1 or TRBD2 (5 bases each). The CDR3 extends over 16 amino acids. Germline assignment: CDR1 MDHEN and CDR2 SYDVKM. V gave up 4 bases and J gave up 0 bases, with 13 bases separating them. DNA of the CDR3: TGTGCCAGCAGTTCCCACATGGGGGAAGCCAAAAACATTCAGTACTTC. It is translated as CASSSHMGEAKNIQYF.

The rearrangement joins TRBV5-1 to TRBJ2-3, with 14 positions matching TRBD2. This CDR3 has 17 residues. V was clipped by 4 bases and J by 1 base; unmatched bases: 5. From germline, CDR1 is SGHRS and CDR2 YFSETQ. The CDR3 bases are TGCGCCAGCAGCCCGAGGACTAGCGGGGGGCGCACAGATACGCAGTATTTT. Translating it yields CASSPRTSGGRTDTQYF.

CDR3 loop: CASSLWAVELFF. DNA of the CDR3: TGTGCCAGCAGCTTATGGGCCGTGGAGCTGTTTTTT. The genes are TRBV7-3 and TRBJ2-2; no reliable D call. Germline V gene sequence: CDR1 SGHTA, CDR2 FQGTGA. V lost 2 bases to trimming and J lost 10 bases, with 8 bases between them. The CDR3 consists of 12 residues.

The sample holds a few counts of this clonotype. The V and J genes are TRBV19 and TRBJ2-1; no reliable D call. This CDR3 is 13 amino acids long. Germline CDR1 LNHDA, CDR2 SQIVND (reference sequence). V gave up 1 base and J gave up 12 bases, with 13 bases separating them. The CDR3 bases are TGTGCCAGTAGTATAGCTCTCTGGAGAACGCAGTTCTTC. Protein: CASSIALWRTQFF.

The V call is TRBV7-8, the J call TRBJ2-7, with 7 bases aligning to TRBD1. Germline loops: CDR1 SGHVS, CDR2 FQNEAQ. The CDR3 has 13 residues. The CDR3 nucleotides read TGTGCTTCCTCAGGAACAGGGGTACACGAGCAGTACTTC. This codes for CASSGTGVHEQYF.

The rearrangement uses TRBV18 and TRBJ1-1; no reliable D call. V was shortened by 2 bases and J by 1 base, with 11 bases between the two germline ends. Germline V gene lookup returns CDR1 KGHSH and CDR2 LQKENI. This CDR3 spans 15 amino acids. CDR3 amino acids: CASSPEHHSNTEAFF. The CDR3 DNA is TGTGCCAGCTCACCAGAGCATCATTCGAACACTGAAGCTTTCTTT.

This clonotype was counted ten times or more. The chain employs TRBV27 and TRBJ2-1; D unclear. Germline V lookup: CDR1 MNHEY, CDR2 SMNVEV (reference sequence). Trimming took 3 bases from V and 0 from J, leaving 6 bases between them. This CDR3 has 14 amino acids. CDR3 nucleotide sequence: TGTGCCAGCAGTTTGGATCTCTCCTACAATGAGCAGTTCTTC. Protein product: CASSLDLSYNEQFF.

This clonotype was found many times. This chain connects TRBV28 to TRBJ1-2; D gene uncertain. This CDR3 contains 13 residues. V lost 6 bases and J lost 3, with 11 bases in between. Germline loops: CDR1 MDHEN, CDR2 SYDVKM. CDR3 loop: CASRRRDYYGYTF. CDR3 coding DNA: TGTGCCAGCAGGAGAAGGGATTACTATGGCTACACCTTC.

This clonotype was seen a few times. The genes are TRBV13 and TRBJ2-7, with a weak D call TRBD1 (6 bases). The CDR3 extends over 13 amino acids. Germline CDR1 and CDR2: PRHDT and FYEKMQ (reference sequence). Trimming took off 9 bases at V and 2 bases at J, with 14 bases between the two ends. CDR3 coding DNA: TGTGCCAGTAAGGGCAGGGGCGCCTACGAGCAGTACTTC. It is translated as CASKGRGAYEQYF. The full variable domain, completed using reference TRBV13 and TRBJ2-7, is AAGVIQSPRHLIKEKRETATLKCYPIPRHDTVYWYQQGPGQDPQFLISFYEKMQSDKGSIPDRFSAQQFSDYHSELNMSSLELGDSALYFCASKGRGAYEQYFGPGTRLTVT.

This clonotype was counted at least ten times. The rearrangement joins TRBV6-5 to TRBJ2-5; D gene ambiguous. Trimming removed 1 base at V and 5 bases at J, with 8 bases between. Germline V CDR1 and CDR2: MNHEY, SVGAGI. This CDR3 comprises 13 residues. The CDR3 loop reads CASSYYPGETQYF. Here the CDR3 DNA reads TGTGCCAGCAGTTACTATCCTGGGGAGACCCAGTACTTC.

This clonotype appeared many times. In DNA form, the CDR3 reads TGCGCCAGCAGCCGGGAGCGGAGGGGAGGAAACACCATATATTTT. Translated: CASSRERRGGNTIYF. The rearrangement joins TRBV4-1 to TRBJ1-3; possibly TRBD1 for D (5 bases). CDR1 MGHRA and CDR2 YSYEKL come from the germline V gene. Trimming took off 4 bases at V and 4 bases at J, with 14 bases between the two ends. The CDR3 contains 15 residues.

In its sample, this clonotype was seen many times. The chain links TRBV27 to TRBJ1-1, with 8 bases identical to TRBD1. The V gene end was trimmed by 8 bases and the J gene end by 5 bases; junction bases not matched to a gene: 25. Germline V gene sequence: CDR1 MNHEY, CDR2 SMNVEV (reference sequence). The CDR3 contains 19 residues. The CDR3, as DNA: TGTGCCAGCTTTTCCTCTTTAATAAGGAGAGAACAGGGGGATACTGAAGCTTTCTTT. Translated: CASFSSLIRREQGDTEAFF.

This clonotype occurred many times. The chain is built from TRBV27 and TRBJ2-5; D gene ambiguous. Germline loops: CDR1 MNHEY, CDR2 SMNVEV (reference sequence). CDR3 length: 13 residues. Trimming removed 3 bases from V and 4 bases from J, with 9 bases in between. CDR3 amino acids: CASSFAVRETQYF. CDR3 in DNA: TGTGCCAGCAGTTTCGCCGTTCGAGAGACCCAGTACTTC.

This clonotype was observed many times. The chain employs TRBV27 and TRBJ1-5; 7 bases line up with TRBD1. The CDR3 contains 17 residues. V gave up 5 bases and J gave up 5 bases; unmatched junction bases: 15. Germline CDR1 is MNHEY and CDR2 is SMNVEV (reference sequence). The CDR3 DNA reads TGTGCCAGCAGTACCCTAGGGAGAGGGGGCGACGATCAGCCCCAGCATTTT. Encoded protein: CASSTLGRGGDDQPQHF.

This clonotype appeared many times. CDR3 sequence (DNA): TGTGCCATCAGTGAGCAGTTGAACACTGAAGCTTTCTTT. Residues: CAISEQLNTEAFF. The chain carries TRBV10-3 and TRBJ1-1; D is unresolved. CDR1 is ENHRY, CDR2 SYGVKD, per germline. The CDR3 is 13 residues long. Trimming removed 2 bases at V and 0 bases at J, with 4 bases between.

This clonotype was seen more than once but under ten times. The genes are TRBV5-7 and TRBJ1-6; perhaps TRBD1 as D (5 bases). TRBV5-7 is reported as an ORF; its role is uncertain. The CDR3 has 15 amino acids. Trimming stripped 0 bases from V and 10 bases from J, with 14 bases between. In nucleotides, the CDR3 is TGTGCCAGCAGCTTGGAACTCGCAGGGATGTCACCCCTCCACTTT. It translates to CASSLELAGMSPLHF.

In this sample, this clonotype turned up many times. V is TRBV9 and J is TRBJ1-2; tentatively, D is TRBD1 (5 bases). Germline lookup yields CDR1 SGDLS and CDR2 YYNGEE. Trimming left V 3 bases short and J 5 bases short, with 5 bases between. This CDR3 contains 11 residues. CDR3 coding DNA: TGTGCCAGCAGCGGGGGGTATGGCTACACCTTC. Amino acid sequence: CASSGGYGYTF.

There are many counts of this clonotype. The CDR3 sequence is CASSYGGRTEAFF. For the CDR3, the DNA is TGTGCCAGCAGTTACGGGGGGCGAACTGAAGCTTTCTTT. The chain combines TRBV6-5 with TRBJ1-1; weak D call: TRBD1 (6 bases). The CDR3 is 13 amino acids. Germline CDR1 MNHEY, CDR2 SVGAGI. Trimming left V 2 bases short and J 5 bases short, with 9 bases between.